Listed below are T cell receptor beta chains from one sample, sequenced in a study of metastatic and nonmetastatic thyroid tumors. Via MiXCR, TCRdb re-called the PCR reads. Here the sample spans tens of thousands of clones, under 20% being singletons. Sequenced material: blood. These receptors were collected from a female donor with papillary thyroid cancer or a benign thyroid nodule (not recorded which). Some clones in this sample may be carry-over from other donors' samples. Both conserved end residues are part of each CDR3. A D gene is named only where the DNA matches it firmly. Not all rows give a size; the values are once, few, many and, for expanded clones, a class.

d_call: TRBD1
v_call: TRBV29-1
j_call: TRBJ2-1
clone_size: many
cdr3_aa: CSVTFSGQGYNEQFF

d_call: NA
v_call: TRBV5-4
j_call: TRBJ2-1
clone_size: few
cdr3_aa: CASKAGTNSYNEQFF

d_call: NA
v_call: TRBV11-3
j_call: TRBJ2-3
clone_size: NA
cdr3_aa: CASSLGVTDTQYF

d_call: TRBD2
v_call: TRBV10-3
j_call: TRBJ2-1
clone_size: many
cdr3_aa: CATPDGRDSYNEQFF

d_call: TRBD1
v_call: TRBV18
j_call: TRBJ1-1
clone_size: many
cdr3_aa: CASSPEGGYEAFF

d_call: TRBD2
v_call: TRBV25-1
j_call: TRBJ2-1
clone_size: many
cdr3_aa: CASSWGRGWNEQFF

d_call: NA
v_call: TRBV4-1
j_call: TRBJ2-2
clone_size: many
cdr3_aa: CASSQGATGELFF

d_call: TRBD2
v_call: TRBV3-1
j_call: TRBJ2-1
clone_size: many
cdr3_aa: CASSPTLGLASSYNEQFF

d_call: TRBD1
v_call: TRBV6-5
j_call: TRBJ1-3
clone_size: few
cdr3_aa: CASSYRADRGLGNTIYF

d_call: TRBD2
v_call: TRBV11-2
j_call: TRBJ2-1
clone_size: many
cdr3_aa: CASSYTGTSVNEQFF

d_call: NA
v_call: TRBV20-1
j_call: TRBJ2-1
clone_size: many
cdr3_aa: CSAREGVGEQFF

d_call: NA
v_call: TRBV28
j_call: TRBJ1-1
clone_size: NA
cdr3_aa: CGSRSASRTEASF

d_call: NA
v_call: TRBV30
j_call: TRBJ2-2
clone_size: NA
cdr3_aa: CAWSDLLRQVRTWELFF

d_call: TRBD1
v_call: TRBV29-1
j_call: TRBJ1-1
clone_size: many
cdr3_aa: CSVEQGATEAFF

d_call: NA
v_call: TRBV27
j_call: TRBJ1-1
clone_size: few
cdr3_aa: CASSITGLNTEDSF

d_call: NA
v_call: TRBV7-6
j_call: TRBJ1-2
clone_size: NA
cdr3_aa: CASLGINYGYTF

d_call: NA
v_call: TRBV28
j_call: TRBJ1-2
clone_size: few
cdr3_aa: CASIGFSGGYTF

d_call: NA
v_call: TRBV6-2/TRBV6-3
j_call: TRBJ1-2
clone_size: many
cdr3_aa: CASSRLGGGYTF

d_call: NA
v_call: TRBV5-1
j_call: TRBJ2-2
clone_size: NA
cdr3_aa: CASSLEGSGLGETGELFF